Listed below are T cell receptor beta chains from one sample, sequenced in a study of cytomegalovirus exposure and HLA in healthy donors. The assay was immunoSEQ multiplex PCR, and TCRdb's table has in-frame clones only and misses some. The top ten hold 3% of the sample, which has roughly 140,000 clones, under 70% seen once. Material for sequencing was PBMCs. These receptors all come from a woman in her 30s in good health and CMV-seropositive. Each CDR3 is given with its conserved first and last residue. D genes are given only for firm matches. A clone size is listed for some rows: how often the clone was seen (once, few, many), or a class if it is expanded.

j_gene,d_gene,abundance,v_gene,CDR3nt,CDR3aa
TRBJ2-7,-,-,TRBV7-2,TGTGCCAGCAGCCCGAGGAACGAGCAGTACTTC,CASSPRNEQYF
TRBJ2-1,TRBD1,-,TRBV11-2,TGTGCCAGCAGCTTAGAACCGGGACAGGGGCAGTTCTTC,CASSLEPGQGQFF
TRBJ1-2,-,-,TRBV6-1,TGTGCCAGCAGTGCCCGTAGGGCGGAGGAAGCTGGCTACACCTTC,CASSARRAEEAGYTF
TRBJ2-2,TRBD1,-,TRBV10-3,TGTGCCATCAGTGATCAGGGGGTCCGCACCGGGGAGCTGTTTTTT,CAISDQGVRTGELFF
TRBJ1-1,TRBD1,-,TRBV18,TGTGCCAGCTCACCACCGGGACAGGCTCACACTGAAGCTTTCTTT,CASSPPGQAHTEAFF
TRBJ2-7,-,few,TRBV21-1,TGTGCCAGCAGCAAAAGGGTTCAGGGGTTTGCCTACGAGCAGTACTTC,CASSKRVQGFAYEQYF
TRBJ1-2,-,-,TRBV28,TGTGCCAGCAGTCTTCGACAGCCCTATGGCTACACCTTC,CASSLRQPYGYTF
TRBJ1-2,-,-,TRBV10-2,TGCGCCAGCAGTGAGTCTAGTGGGAGAAACTATGGCTACACCTTC,CASSESSGRNYGYTF
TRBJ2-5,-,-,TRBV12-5,TGTGCTAGTGCGTCCTCCGGACAGCAAGAGACCCAGTACTTC,CASASSGQQETQYF
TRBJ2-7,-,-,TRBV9,TGTGCCAGCAGCGCCGCCGGGGCGGGGGCTCGCGAGCAGTACTTC,CASSAAGAGAREQYF
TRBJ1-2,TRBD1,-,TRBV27,TGTGCCAGCAGTCCCTCACCGACAGGGGGTGCTGGCTACACCTTC,CASSPSPTGGAGYTF
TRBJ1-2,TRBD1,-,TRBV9,TGTGCCAGCAGCGTAGGACAGGGCTACGGCTACACCTTC,CASSVGQGYGYTF
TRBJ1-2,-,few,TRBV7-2,TGTGCCAGCAGCTTAGGGGTAGAGGGCCACGGCTACACCTTC,CASSLGVEGHGYTF
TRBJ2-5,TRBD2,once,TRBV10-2,TGCGCCAGCAGTGCATCGGGACTAGCGGGAAGGGAGACCCAGTACTTC,CASSASGLAGRETQYF
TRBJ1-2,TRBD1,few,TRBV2,TGTGCCAGCAGTGAAAGGGGACAGGGGAACTATGGCTACACCTTC,CASSERGQGNYGYTF
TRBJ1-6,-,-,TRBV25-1,TGTGCCAGCAGTGAATTGGGGGGGTCAGGACCCCTCCACTTT,CASSELGGSGPLHF
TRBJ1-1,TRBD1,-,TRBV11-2,TGTGCCAGCAGCTGGAAAACCGGGACAGGGAACACTGAAGCTTTCTTT,CASSWKTGTGNTEAFF
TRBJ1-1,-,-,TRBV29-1,TGCAGCGTTTCTGACAGGTTAGACACTGAAGCTTTCTTT,CSVSDRLDTEAFF
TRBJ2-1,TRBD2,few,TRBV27,TGTGCCAGCAATCTAGCGGGAGGGCCTCACAATGAGCAGTTCTTC,CASNLAGGPHNEQFF
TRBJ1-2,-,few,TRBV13,TGTGCCAGCAGCTTCGGCAGGGCGGTTGATGGCTACACCTTC,CASSFGRAVDGYTF
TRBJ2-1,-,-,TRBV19,TGTGCCAGTAGCTCCCAAGGGGGCAATGAGCAGTTCTTC,CASSSQGGNEQFF
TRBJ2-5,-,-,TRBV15,TGTGCCACCAGCCCTCGGAGTGGGCAAGAGACCCAGTACTTC,CATSPRSGQETQYF
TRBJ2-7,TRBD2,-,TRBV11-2,TGTGCCAGCAGCCGGGGACTAGCGGGGACGAACGAGCAGTACTTC,CASSRGLAGTNEQYF
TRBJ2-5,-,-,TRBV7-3,TGTGCCAGCAGCCCCGGAGTGATGACTCGAGAGACCCAGTACTTC,CASSPGVMTRETQYF
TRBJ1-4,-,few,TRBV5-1,TGCGCCAGCAGCTTGGGTACTAGAGGAACTGAAAAACTGTTTTTT,CASSLGTRGTEKLFF
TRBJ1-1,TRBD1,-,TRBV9,TGTGCCAGCAGCGTAACAGGGGTGAACACTGAAGCTTTCTTT,CASSVTGVNTEAFF
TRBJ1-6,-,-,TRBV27,TGTGCCAGCAGTTCTTATGAGGGAAGAGATAATTCACCCCTCCACTTT,CASSSYEGRDNSPLHF
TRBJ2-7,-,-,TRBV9,TGTGCCAGCAGTCGCTCAACCGGCTACGAGCAGTACTTC,CASSRSTGYEQYF
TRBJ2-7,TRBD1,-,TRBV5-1,TGCGCCAGTAAAGACAGGGGATCTTATGACGAGCAGTACTTC,CASKDRGSYDEQYF
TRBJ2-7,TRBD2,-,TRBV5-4,TGTGCCAGCAGCTTGGTCGCCACGGGGGAGGGGTCCTACGAGCAGTACTTC,CASSLVATGEGSYEQYF
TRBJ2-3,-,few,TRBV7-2,TGTGCCACCCAGGCCGGGAATACGCAGTATTTT,CATQAGNTQYF
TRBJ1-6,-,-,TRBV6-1,TGTGCCAGCAGTGAAGTGCGCAATTCACCCCTCCACTTT,CASSEVRNSPLHF
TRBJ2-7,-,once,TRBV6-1,TGTGCCAGCAGACAGGCTCCCTCCTACGAGCAGTACTTC,CASRQAPSYEQYF
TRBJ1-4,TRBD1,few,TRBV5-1,TGCGCCAGCAGCCCCGACAGGGGGTCTGAAAAACTGTTTTTT,CASSPDRGSEKLFF
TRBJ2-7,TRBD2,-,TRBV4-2,TGTGCCAGCAGCCCTTCTGACGGGGGGGGGTTCTACGAGCAGTACTTC,CASSPSDGGGFYEQYF
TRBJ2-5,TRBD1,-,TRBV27,TGTGCCAGCAGTCGCACCTCGGGACAGGGAATACGGAAGCAGTACTTC,CASSRTSGQGIRKQYF
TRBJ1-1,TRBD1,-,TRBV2,TGTGCCACCCGAAACCCCGGGACAGGGGGCACTGAAGCTTTCTTT,CATRNPGTGGTEAFF
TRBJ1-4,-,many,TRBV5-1,TGCGCCAGCAGCTCCCGGGGGACAACTAATGAAAAACTGTTTTTT,CASSSRGTTNEKLFF
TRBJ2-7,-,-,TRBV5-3,TGTGCCAGAAGCTTAATCCGGGGAAAGAGCTACGAGCAGTACTTC,CARSLIRGKSYEQYF
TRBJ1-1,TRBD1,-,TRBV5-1,TGCGCCAGCAGCTACCGGGACAGGGGAGCGAACACTGAAGCTTTCTTT,CASSYRDRGANTEAFF
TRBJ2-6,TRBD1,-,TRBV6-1,TGTGCCAGCAGTGCACCCCGACAGGGGGGCTCTGGGGCCAACGTCCTGACTTTC,CASSAPRQGGSGANVLTF
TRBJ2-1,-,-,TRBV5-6,TGTGCCAGCAGCATACACCGGGGAGATGAGCAGTTCTTC,CASSIHRGDEQFF
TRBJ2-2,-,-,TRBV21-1,TGTGCCAGCAGGGATTGGGGGGTGGACGCGACCGGGGAGCTGTTTTTT,CASRDWGVDATGELFF
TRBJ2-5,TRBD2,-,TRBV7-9,TGTGCCAGCAGCTTGTGGACTAGCGGAAAAGAGACCCAGTACTTC,CASSLWTSGKETQYF
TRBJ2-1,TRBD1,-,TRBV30,TGTGCCTGGTCGACCGGGACAGGGGTTAGGGATGAGCAGTTCTTC,CAWSTGTGVRDEQFF